This T cell receptor beta chain was sequenced during a study of T cell changes during pregnancy in multiple sclerosis. Some clones are missing from TCRdb's copy, which holds only in-frame ones; the method was immunoSEQ multiplex PCR. The sample shows approximately 64,000 clones, 80% to 95% of them seen only once. The sample was peripheral blood, taken in the second trimester of pregnancy. The origin of this receptor is a female donor in good health, enrolled as a control in a pregnancy study.

The CDR3 protein is CASSRGWEEAMSQPQHF. CDR3 DNA sequence: TGTGCCAGCAGCCGCGGATGGGAGGAAGCTATGAGTCAGCCCCAGCATTTT. The V and J genes are TRBV5-6 and TRBJ1-5; no clear D. From germline, CDR1 is SGHDT and CDR2 YYEEEE. The V end lost 4 bases, the J end lost 6 bases, and 23 bases lay between the germline ends. The CDR3 is made up of 17 amino acids.